These 2 T cell receptor beta chains originate from one sample sequenced in a study of T cells after yellow fever vaccination. TCRdb re-analysed the 5' RACE reads in MiXCR, keeping a single row per CDR3 protein. This table holds about 240,000 distinct CDR3 sequences, about 7.1% found once. The specimen comprised CD4+ T cells sorted from PBMCs, sampled 15 days after the yellow fever booster vaccination. Receptors originate from a man aged 25-40 years who received the YFV17D yellow fever vaccine.

The chain combines TRBV7-3 with TRBJ2-3; the D gene is possibly TRBD1 (6 bases). The CDR3 sequence is 12 residues long. In germline, CDR1 is SGHTA, CDR2 FQGTGA. V was cut by 6 bases and J by 5 bases, with 9 bases left in between. CDR3 coding DNA: TGTGCCAGCAGGTCAGGGGAAGATACGCAGTATTTT. It translates to CASRSGEDTQYF.

This clonotype has more than one count but fewer than ten. The V call is TRBV15, the J call TRBJ1-2; 7 bases are shared with TRBD1. Germline trimming cut 3 bases from V and 5 bases from J; bases unmatched to any gene: 18. CDR1 is LNHNV and CDR2 is YYDKDF in the germline V gene (reference sequence). This CDR3 is built from 18 residues. The CDR3 DNA follows: TGTGCCACCAGCAGGGGCTTGACAGGGCCAGGTTTTTTTTATGGCTACACCTTC. This sequence encodes CATSRGLTGPGFFYGYTF.